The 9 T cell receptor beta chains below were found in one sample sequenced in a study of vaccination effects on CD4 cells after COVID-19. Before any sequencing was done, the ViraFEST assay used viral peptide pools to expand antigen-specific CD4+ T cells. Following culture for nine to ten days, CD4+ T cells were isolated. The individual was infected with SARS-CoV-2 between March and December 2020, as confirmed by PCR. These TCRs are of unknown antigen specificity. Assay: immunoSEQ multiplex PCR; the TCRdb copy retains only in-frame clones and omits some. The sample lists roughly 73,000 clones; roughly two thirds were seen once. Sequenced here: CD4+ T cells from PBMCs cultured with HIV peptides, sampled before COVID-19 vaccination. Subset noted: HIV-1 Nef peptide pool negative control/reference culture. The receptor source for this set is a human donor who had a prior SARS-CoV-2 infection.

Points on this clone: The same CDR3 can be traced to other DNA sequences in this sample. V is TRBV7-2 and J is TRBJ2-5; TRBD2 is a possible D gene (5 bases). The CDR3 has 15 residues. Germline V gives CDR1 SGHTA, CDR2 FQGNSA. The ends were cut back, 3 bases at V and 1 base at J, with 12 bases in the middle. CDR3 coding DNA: TGTGCCAGCAGCTTGCTCGGCGGGCGCCAAGAGACCCAGTACTTC. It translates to CASSLLGGRQETQYF.

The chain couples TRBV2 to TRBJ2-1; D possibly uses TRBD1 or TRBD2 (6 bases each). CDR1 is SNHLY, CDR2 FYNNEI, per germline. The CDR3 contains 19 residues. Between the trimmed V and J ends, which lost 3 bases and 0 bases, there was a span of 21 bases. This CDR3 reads CASSDAPGGRSSSYNEQFF. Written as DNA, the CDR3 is TGTGCCAGCAGTGATGCCCCCGGGGGCCGCTCAAGCTCCTACAATGAGCAGTTCTTC.

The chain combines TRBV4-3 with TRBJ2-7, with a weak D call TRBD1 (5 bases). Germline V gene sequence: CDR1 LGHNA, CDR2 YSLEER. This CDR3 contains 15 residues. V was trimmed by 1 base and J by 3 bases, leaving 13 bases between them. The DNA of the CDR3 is TGCGCCAGCAGCCAAGTAATGGGGCAGGGCTACGAGCAGTACTTC. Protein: CASSQVMGQGYEQYF.

The CDR3 coding sequence is TGTGCCAGTAGTTCCGCCCGGGACTTTGAAGCTTTCTTT. Amino acids: CASSSARDFEAFF. The J gene is TRBJ1-1, the V gene TRBV19; a possible D gene is TRBD1 (5 bases). Trimming removed 5 bases from V and 7 bases from J, with 14 bases in between. The germline gives CDR1 LNHDA, CDR2 SQIVND (reference sequence). The CDR3 has 13 residues.

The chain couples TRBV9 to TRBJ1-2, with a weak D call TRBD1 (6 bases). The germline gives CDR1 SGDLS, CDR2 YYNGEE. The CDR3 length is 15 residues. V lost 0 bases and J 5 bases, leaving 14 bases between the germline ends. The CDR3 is CASSVEGRGWYGYTF. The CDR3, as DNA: TGTGCCAGCAGCGTAGAGGGCAGGGGTTGGTATGGCTACACCTTC.

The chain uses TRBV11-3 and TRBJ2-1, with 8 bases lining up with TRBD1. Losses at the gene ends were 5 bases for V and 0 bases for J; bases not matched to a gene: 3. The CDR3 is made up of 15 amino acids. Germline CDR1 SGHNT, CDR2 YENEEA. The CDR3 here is CASSQGQGSYNEQFF. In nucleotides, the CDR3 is TGTGCCAGCAGCCAAGGACAGGGCTCCTACAATGAGCAGTTCTTC.

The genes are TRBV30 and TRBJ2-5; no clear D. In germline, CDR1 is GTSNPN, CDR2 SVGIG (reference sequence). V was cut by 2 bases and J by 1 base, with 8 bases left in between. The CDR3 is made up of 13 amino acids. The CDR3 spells CAWSRRLQETQYF. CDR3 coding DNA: TGTGCCTGGAGTCGGCGTCTCCAAGAGACCCAGTACTTC.

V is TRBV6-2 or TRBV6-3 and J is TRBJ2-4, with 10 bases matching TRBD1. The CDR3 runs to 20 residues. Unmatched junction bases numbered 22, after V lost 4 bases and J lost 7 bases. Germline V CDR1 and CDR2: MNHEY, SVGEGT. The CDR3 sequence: CASSFDPPRSGQGKWNIQYF. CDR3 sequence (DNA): TGTGCCAGCAGTTTTGATCCGCCGAGGTCGGGACAGGGGAAGTGGAACATTCAGTACTTC.

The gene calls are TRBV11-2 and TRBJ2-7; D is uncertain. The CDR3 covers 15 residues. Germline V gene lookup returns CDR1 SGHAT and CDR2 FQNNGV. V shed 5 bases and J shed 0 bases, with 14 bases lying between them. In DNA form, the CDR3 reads TGTGCCAGCAGCCCACTTGCCCTATCCTCCTACGAGCAGTACTTC. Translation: CASSPLALSSYEQYF.